This T cell receptor beta chain was captured in a study of blood T cell repertoires in COVID-19 (TCRdb year 2020). For context, the study as a whole: The collaborator samples originated in the United States, Italy and Spain and spanned the acute and convalescent phases of COVID-19. The samples were drawn from two sources: the first 160 participants of the ongoing ImmuneRACE study, and 950 to 1,500 subjects contributed by 6 global collaborators. The prospective study material was composed of cDNA or gDNA derived from T cells, B-cell-depleted T cells, or PBMCs. The dataset comprised deeply sampled blood TCRbeta repertoires from subjects exposed to, actively infected with, or recovered from COVID-19. Where available, HLA class I and class II types were obtained from metadata supplied by the sample provider rather than from assay-based typing. Sample metadata almost always included a de-identified subject ID, COVID-19 status, age in years and sex. The repertoires were made available in a free public database intended to serve as a resource for research on the immune response to SARS-CoV-2.

Clipping removes 3 bases from V and 4 bases from J, with 8 as the unmatched junction base count. The CDR3 holds 15 amino acids from the cysteine to the phenylalanine. The DNA shown is the 45-base CDR3, in frame from base 1. CDR1 and CDR2, per the germline V gene (reference sequence), are SEHNR and FQNEAQ. Study-wide conclusions, independent of this receptor: The amount of clinical and demographic metadata varied by source and participant and was provided uncurated.

At one collaborating source in Seattle, patients were enrolled during active infection and were followed longitudinally through the course of disease. Each collaborating institution followed its own protocols to collect whole blood in K2EDTA tubes. For TCRbeta analysis, collaborator samples were shipped as frozen whole blood, as isolated PBMCs, or as DNA extracted from either sample type. On this clone: The antigen it binds to is not known. Base qualities are not at hand, and no much larger clone is one base apart.

TCRbeta CDR3 regions were amplified from genomic DNA by means of the immunoSEQ Assay, a bias-controlled multiplex PCR. Under the source paper's analysis protocol: Nucleated cell counts per sample were estimated from amplification of reference gene primers within the assay. Sequence reads were collapsed and filtered to measure the absolute abundance of every unique TCRbeta CDR3 rearrangement. For each sample, productive Simpson clonality was calculated as the square root of Simpson's diversity index over productive rearrangements. Not all clones reach the TCRdb copy of this immuneACCESS table, which keeps in-frame sequences only. Checked studies attribute under half of the gap to unresolved V genes and leave the rest unexplained. V and J calls and clone size are as listed in that table; D and trimming were resolved from the DNA. Present in this sample are roughly 410,000 clones, around nine tenths of which were seen just once. The top ten clonotypes cover about 1.6% of the sample.

This receptor was identified in a woman between 40 and 50 years old with COVID-19, enrolled during active disease. The chain is made from TRBV7-9 and TRBJ1-2, and TRBD1 aligns with 7 junction nucleotides. The material sequenced was peripheral blood. The encoded CDR3 is CASSFYGDRLYGYTF. The nucleotide sequence reads TGTGCCAGCAGCTTTTATGGGGACAGACTCTATGGCTACACCTTC.